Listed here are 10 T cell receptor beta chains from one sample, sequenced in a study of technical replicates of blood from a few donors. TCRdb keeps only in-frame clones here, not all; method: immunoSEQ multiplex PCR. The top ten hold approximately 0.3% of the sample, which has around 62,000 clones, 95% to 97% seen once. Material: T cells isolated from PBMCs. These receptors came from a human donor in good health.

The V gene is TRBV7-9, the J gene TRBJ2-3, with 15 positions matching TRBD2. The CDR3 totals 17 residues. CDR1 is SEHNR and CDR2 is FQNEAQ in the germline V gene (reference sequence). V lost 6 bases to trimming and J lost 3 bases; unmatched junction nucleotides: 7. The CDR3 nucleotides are TGTGCCAGCAGGGGCGGACTAGCGGGAGGGGGTACAGATACGCAGTATTTT. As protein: CASRGGLAGGGTDTQYF.

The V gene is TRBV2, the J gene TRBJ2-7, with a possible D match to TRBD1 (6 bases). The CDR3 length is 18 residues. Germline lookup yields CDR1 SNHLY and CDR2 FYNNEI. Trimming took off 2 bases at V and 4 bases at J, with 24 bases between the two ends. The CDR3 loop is CASSETDRIASKKYEQYF. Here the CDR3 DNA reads TGTGCCAGCAGTGAAACTGACAGGATAGCCAGCAAAAAATACGAGCAGTACTTC.

CDR3 nucleotide sequence: TGTGCCAGCAGCTCTGGACTAGCGGGAGAGTCGGAAGAGACCCAGTACTTC. Its protein product is CASSSGLAGESEETQYF. The chain is built from TRBV11-3 and TRBJ2-5; TRBD2 matches 13 bases. The V segment lost 4 bases and the J segment 3 bases; nucleotides outside the gene matches: 8. The CDR3 is 17 amino acids. Per the germline V gene, CDR1 is SGHNT and CDR2 is YENEEA.

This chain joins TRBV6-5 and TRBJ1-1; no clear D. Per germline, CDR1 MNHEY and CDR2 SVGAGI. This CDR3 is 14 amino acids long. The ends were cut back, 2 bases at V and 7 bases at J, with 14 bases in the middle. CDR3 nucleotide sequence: TGTGCCAGCAGTTACGTGGAGACTAAGTTTGAAGCTTTCTTT. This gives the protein CASSYVETKFEAFF.

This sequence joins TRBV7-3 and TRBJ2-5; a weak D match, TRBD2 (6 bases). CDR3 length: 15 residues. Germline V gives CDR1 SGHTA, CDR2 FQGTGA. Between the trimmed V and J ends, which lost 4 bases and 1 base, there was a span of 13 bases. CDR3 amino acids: CASSSEGLSQETQYF. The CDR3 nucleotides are TGTGCCAGCAGCTCGGAGGGACTTTCCCAAGAGACCCAGTACTTC.

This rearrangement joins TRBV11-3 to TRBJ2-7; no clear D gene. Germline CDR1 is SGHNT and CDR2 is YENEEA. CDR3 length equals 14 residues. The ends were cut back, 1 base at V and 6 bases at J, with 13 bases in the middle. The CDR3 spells CASSLVGQAGEQYF. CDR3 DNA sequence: TGTGCCAGCAGCTTAGTCGGCCAGGCTGGCGAGCAGTACTTC.

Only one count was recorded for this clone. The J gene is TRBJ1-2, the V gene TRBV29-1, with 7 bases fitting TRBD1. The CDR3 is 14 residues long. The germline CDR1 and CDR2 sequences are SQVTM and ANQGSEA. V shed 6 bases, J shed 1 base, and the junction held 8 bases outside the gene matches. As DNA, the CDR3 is TGCAGCGTCGGGATAGGGGGCCTTAACTATGGCTACACCTTC. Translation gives CSVGIGGLNYGYTF.

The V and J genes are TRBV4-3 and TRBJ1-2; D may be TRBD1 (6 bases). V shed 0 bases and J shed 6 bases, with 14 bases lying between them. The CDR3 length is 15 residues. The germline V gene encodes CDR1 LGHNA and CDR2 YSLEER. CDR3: CASSQDQGTGHGYTF. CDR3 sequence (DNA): TGCGCCAGCAGCCAAGATCAAGGTACAGGGCATGGCTACACCTTC.

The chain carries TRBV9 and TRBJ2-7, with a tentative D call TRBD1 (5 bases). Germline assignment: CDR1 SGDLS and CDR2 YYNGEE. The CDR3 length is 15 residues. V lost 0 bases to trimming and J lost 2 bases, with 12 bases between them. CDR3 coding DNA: TGTGCCAGCAGCGTAGATGACAGAAGGCCCTACGAGCAGTACTTC. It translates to CASSVDDRRPYEQYF.

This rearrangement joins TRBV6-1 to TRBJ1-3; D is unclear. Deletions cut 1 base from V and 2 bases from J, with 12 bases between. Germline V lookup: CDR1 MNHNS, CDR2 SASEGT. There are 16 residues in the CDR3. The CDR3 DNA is TGTGCCAGCAGTGAAGGGTGGATAGCGACTGGAAACACCATATATTTT. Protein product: CASSEGWIATGNTIYF.